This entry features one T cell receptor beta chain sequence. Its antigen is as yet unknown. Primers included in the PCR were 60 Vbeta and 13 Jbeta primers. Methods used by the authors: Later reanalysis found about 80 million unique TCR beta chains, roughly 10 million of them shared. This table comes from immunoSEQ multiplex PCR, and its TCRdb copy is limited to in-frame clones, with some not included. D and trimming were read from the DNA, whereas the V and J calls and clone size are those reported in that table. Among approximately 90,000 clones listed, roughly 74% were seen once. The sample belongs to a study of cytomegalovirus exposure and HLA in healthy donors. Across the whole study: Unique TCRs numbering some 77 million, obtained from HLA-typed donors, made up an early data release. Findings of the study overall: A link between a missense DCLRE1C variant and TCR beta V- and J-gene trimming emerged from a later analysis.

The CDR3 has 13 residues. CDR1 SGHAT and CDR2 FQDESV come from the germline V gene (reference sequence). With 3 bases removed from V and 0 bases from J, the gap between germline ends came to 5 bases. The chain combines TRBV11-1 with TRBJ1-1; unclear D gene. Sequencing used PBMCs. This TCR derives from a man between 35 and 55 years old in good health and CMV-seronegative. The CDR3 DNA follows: TGTGCCAGCAGCTTGTACTTGAACACTGAAGCTTTCTTT. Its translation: CASSLYLNTEAFF.